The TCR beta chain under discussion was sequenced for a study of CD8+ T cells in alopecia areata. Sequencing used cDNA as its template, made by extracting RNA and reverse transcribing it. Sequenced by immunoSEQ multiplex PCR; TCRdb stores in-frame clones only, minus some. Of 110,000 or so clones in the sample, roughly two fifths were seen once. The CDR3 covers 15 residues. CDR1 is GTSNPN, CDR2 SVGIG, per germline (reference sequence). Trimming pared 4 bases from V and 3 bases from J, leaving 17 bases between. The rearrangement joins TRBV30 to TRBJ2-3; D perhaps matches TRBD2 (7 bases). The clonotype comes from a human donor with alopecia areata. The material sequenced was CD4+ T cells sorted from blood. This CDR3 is CAWNQQGGPTDTQYF. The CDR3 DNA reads TGTGCCTGGAACCAACAGGGAGGGCCGACAGATACGCAGTATTTT.